The clone carrying this T cell receptor (beta chain) has more than one count but fewer than ten. Its target is unknown. This sample is drawn from a study of response to subunit inactivated influenza vaccine. MiXCR was run by TCRdb on the RT-PCR reads, yielding one entry per CDR3 protein. The table has fewer than 600,000 distinct CDR3 sequences, more than 7% seen once. Whole-study findings and limits: Each seasonal flu vaccination may recruit only limited new T cells, authors suggested.

Germline V gives CDR1 SEHNR, CDR2 FQNEAQ (reference sequence). The CDR3 contains 17 residues. With V trimmed by 6 bases and J by 6 bases, 19 bases remained unmatched. The sequence derives from a man aged 50 to 69 who received an inactivated influenza vaccine. Source: PBMCs from blood, taken roughly 24 months after vaccination. The gene calls are TRBV7-9 and TRBJ2-7, with TRBD1 identical over 8 bases. CDR3 residues: CASRKSTGGQANREQYF. DNA for the CDR3: TGTGCCAGCAGAAAATCAACCGGGGGACAGGCAAATCGCGAGCAGTACTTC.